What follows are 14 T cell receptor beta chains derived from one specimen sequenced in a study of blood T cells in healthy people across ages. Through a sample-barcoded 5' primer and a J-beta primer mix, a second PCR was run for roughly 7 to 11 cycles. Each CDR3 protein gets one entry after TCRdb re-called the 5' RACE reads with MiXCR. Seen here are approximately 900,000 distinct CDR3 sequences, around 48% observed once, and the top ten hold roughly 13%. What was sequenced was blood. Receptor source: a man younger than 40 in good health.

The chain couples TRBV29-1 to TRBJ2-5; a possible D gene is TRBD1 (6 bases). V lost 4 bases and J 1 base, leaving 16 bases between the germline ends. This CDR3 is built from 15 residues. CDR1 SQVTM and CDR2 ANQGSEA come from the germline V gene. CDR3: CSVVPGQRVQETQYF. CDR3 coding DNA: TGCAGCGTTGTACCCGGACAGAGAGTCCAAGAGACCCAGTACTTC.

The V gene is TRBV20-1, the J gene TRBJ1-4; the match to TRBD1 covers 9 bases. Germline CDR1 reads DFQATT; CDR2 reads SNEGSKA (reference sequence). The CDR3 totals 15 residues. The junction had 5 bases not matched to a gene; V was cut back by 0 bases and J by 6 bases. The chain's CDR3 is CSARDTGQGDEKLFF. The CDR3, as DNA: TGCAGTGCTAGAGACACGGGACAGGGCGATGAAAAACTGTTTTTT.

This clonotype showed up just once. The V and J genes are TRBV5-1 and TRBJ1-6; tentative D call: TRBD1 (5 bases). V lost 4 bases to trimming and J lost 6 bases, with 14 bases between them. The V gene's germline CDR1 is SGHRS and CDR2 YFSETQ. The CDR3 runs 15 residues. The CDR3 coding sequence is TGCGCCAGCAGCGAACAGGCGGGTCCTAATTCACCCCTCCACTTT. Amino acids: CASSEQAGPNSPLHF.

This clonotype has more than one count but fewer than ten. The chain recombines TRBV5-5 with TRBJ1-1; D gene uncertain. The CDR3 is 11 residues long. Trimming cost V 7 bases and J 1 base, with 5 bases left between them. CDR1 is SGHKS, CDR2 YYEKEE, per germline (reference sequence). The CDR3 region is CASPGNTEAFF. The DNA of the CDR3 is TGTGCCAGCCCGGGGAACACTGAAGCTTTCTTT.

The chain joins TRBV29-1 to TRBJ2-5; no reliable D call. V was trimmed by 7 bases and J by 4 bases, leaving 16 bases between them. The CDR3 consists of 13 residues. CDR1 and CDR2 (germline): SQVTM, ANQGSEA. Here the CDR3 reads CSAFSRIPETQYF. The CDR3 region has the DNA TGCAGCGCCTTCTCTAGAATCCCAGAGACCCAGTACTTC.

The chain has TRBV12-3 or TRBV12-4 and TRBJ1-5, with 7 bases that match TRBD1. The CDR3 loop spans 14 amino acids. The V gene end was trimmed by 5 bases and the J gene end by 6 bases; junction bases not matched to a gene: 7. In DNA form, the CDR3 reads TGTGCCAGCAGTGCCACAGGGGAGGCTCAGCCCCAGCATTTT. Amino acid sequence: CASSATGEAQPQHF.

This chain uses TRBV27 with TRBJ1-2; D is perhaps TRBD1 (5 bases). The CDR3 is 12 residues long. The V end was cut by 7 bases, the J end by 8 bases, with 14 bases between. CDR1 and CDR2 (germline): MNHEY, SMNVEV (reference sequence). The CDR3 sequence is CASMGPSRGYTF. The CDR3 DNA reads TGTGCCAGCATGGGGCCTTCAAGGGGCTACACCTTC.

The V call is TRBV27, the J call TRBJ1-1; tentative D call: TRBD1 (5 bases). The CDR3 has 15 amino acids. Per the germline V gene, CDR1 is MNHEY and CDR2 is SMNVEV (reference sequence). V was clipped by 0 bases and J by 1 base, with 9 bases between them. CDR3 region: CASSLSPGSNTEAFF. The CDR3 bases are TGTGCCAGCAGTTTATCGCCAGGGTCGAACACTGAAGCTTTCTTT.

This clonotype was detected only once. The chain recombines TRBV6-1 with TRBJ2-5, with unresolved D. Germline CDR1 MNHNS, CDR2 SASEGT. This CDR3 comprises 12 residues. V was cut by 2 bases and J by 8 bases, with 9 bases left in between. The CDR3 DNA sequence: TGTGCCAGCAGTGAAATAGATCGCACCCAGTACTTC. This sequence encodes CASSEIDRTQYF.

V is TRBV30 and J is TRBJ1-2; maybe TRBD1 (6 bases). The CDR3 is made up of 12 amino acids. CDR1 and CDR2 from the germline V gene are GTSNPN and SVGIG (reference sequence). The CDR3 sequence: CVAAGANYGYTF. CDR3 in DNA: TGTGTCGCGGCAGGGGCTAACTATGGCTACACCTTC.

This chain links TRBV9 with TRBJ2-1; the D gene is possibly TRBD2 (5 bases). The CDR3 has 15 residues. Germline V gives CDR1 SGDLS, CDR2 YYNGEE. The germline V and J ends were trimmed by 0 bases and 4 bases, with 11 bases remaining between them. CDR3 nucleotides: TGTGCCAGCAGCGTAGGAACTCCGGGGTACAATGAGCAGTTCTTC. Amino acids: CASSVGTPGYNEQFF.

This clonotype was counted between two and nine times. The rearrangement links TRBV28 to TRBJ2-3, with D possibly matching TRBD2 (6 bases). CDR3 length: 19 amino acids. V shed 2 bases and J shed 1 base, with 22 bases lying between them. Germline V lookup: CDR1 MDHEN, CDR2 SYDVKM. This CDR3 is CASSLRDFVAGTRTDTQYF. The CDR3 nucleotides are TGTGCCAGCAGTTTAAGAGATTTCGTCGCGGGGACCCGCACAGATACGCAGTATTTT.

The chain employs TRBV4-1 and TRBJ2-1; unclear D gene. Germline CDR1 reads MGHRA; CDR2 reads YSYEKL. The CDR3 has 12 residues. V was clipped by 0 bases and J by 12 bases, with 9 bases between them. The CDR3 region is CASSQDRNWQFF. In DNA, the CDR3 is TGCGCCAGCAGCCAAGATAGGAATTGGCAGTTCTTC.

This clonotype came up a few times. This chain links TRBV5-6 with TRBJ2-1; D could derive from TRBD1 or TRBD2 (6 bases each). Germline V lookup: CDR1 SGHDT, CDR2 YYEEEE. The CDR3 covers 16 residues. Trimming shortened V by 0 bases and J by 4 bases, and 14 bases separated the two germline ends. The CDR3 bases are TGTGCCAGCAGCTTGGTCCCTGGGGGGCCTTACAATGAGCAGTTCTTC. This sequence encodes CASSLVPGGPYNEQFF.